The T cell receptor beta chain under discussion was sequenced for a study of blood T cell repertoires in COVID-19. The table came from immunoSEQ multiplex PCR; TCRdb's copy has only in-frame clones and leaves some out. The table shows 250,000 to 350,000 clones, with around 90% occurring only once. Trimming at V came to 3 bases and at J to 5 bases, leaving 2 bases not matched to a gene. Germline V gives CDR1 SGHRS, CDR2 YFSETQ. The CDR3 has 13 amino acids. Participant ages covered about 18 to 95 years across 25 or so US areas. Self-reported history from a screening survey and questionnaire set each donor's cohort.

The source of this sequence is a woman aged 18-29 years with acute COVID-19. The sequenced sample was PBMCs or T cells enriched from blood (not recorded which). This chain uses TRBV5-1 with TRBJ1-5, with 7 bases that match TRBD1. In DNA, the CDR3 is TGCGCCAGCAGCTCCGACAGGGATCAGCCCCAGCATTTT. This encodes CASSSDRDQPQHF. The whole variable domain, filled in from reference TRBV5-1 and TRBJ1-5, reads KAGVTQTPRYLIKTRGQQVTLSCSPISGHRSVSWYQQTPGQGLQFLFEYFSETQRNKGNFPGRFSGRQFSNSRSEMNVSTLELGDSALYLCASSSDRDQPQHFGDGTRLSIL.